These T cell receptor beta chains were read from a single sample in a study of tumor-infiltrating lymphocytes in primary liver carcinoma. One entry per CDR3 protein, called by TCRdb with MiXCR from the multiplex PCR reads. The table lists almost 200,000 distinct CDR3 sequences, less than 75% of them singletons. Input material: peripheral blood. These receptors all come from a woman aged 55-69 years with primary liver carcinoma and hepatitis B virus infection. Each CDR3 is given with its conserved first and last residue. A D gene is named only where the DNA matches it firmly. Not all rows give a size; the values are once, few, many and, for expanded clones, a class.

>TRBJ2-7|TRBV28|few|TRBD2
CASRTSGRAYEQYF
TGTGCCAGCAGGACAAGCGGGAGGGCCTACGAGCAGTACTTC
>TRBJ2-3|TRBV5-1|NA|NA
CASCLAGRTDTQYF
TGCGCCAGCTGCTTGGCCGGACGCACAGATACGCAGTATTTT
>TRBJ2-2|TRBV20-1|NA|NA
CSVPWGDTGELFF
TGCAGCGTACCCTGGGGGGACACCGGGGAGCTGTTTTTT
>TRBJ2-2|TRBV4-2|few|TRBD2
CASSRGSGSDTGELFF
TGTGCCAGCAGCCGGGGTAGCGGGAGCGACACCGGGGAGCTGTTTTTT
>TRBJ2-7|TRBV11-3|NA|TRBD2
CASSSPSSTSGRPNEQYF
TGTGCCAGCAGCTCGCCCTCATCGACTAGCGGGAGGCCCAACGAGCAGTACTTT
>TRBJ2-7|TRBV11-1|NA|NA
CASSPRAAGVREQYF
TGTGCCAGCAGCCCTCGGGCAGCAGGAGTACGTGAGCAGTACTTC
>TRBJ2-5|TRBV6-5|NA|NA
CAISLTSGAQETQYF
TGTGCCATCAGTCTTACGTCGGGGGCCCAAGAGACCCAGTACTTC
>TRBJ2-2|TRBV12-5|many|TRBD2
CASGLAGGLTGELFF
TGTGCTAGTGGACTAGCGGGAGGACTCACCGGGGAGCTGTTTTTT
>TRBJ1-5|TRBV12-3/TRBV12-4|NA|NA
CASRGPGGFDKSQHF
TGTGCCAGCAGAGGGCCCGGGGGCTTCGATAAGTCCCAGCATTTT
>TRBJ2-5|TRBV11-2|NA|NA
CASSFVVTRDTQYF
TGTGCCAGCAGCTTTGTGGTCACGCGGGATACCCAGTACTTC
>TRBJ2-7|TRBV12-3/TRBV12-4|NA|TRBD1
CASSLGQGACEQYF
TGTGCCAGCAGTTTAGGTCAGGGGGCCTGCGAGCAGTACTTC
>TRBJ2-2|TRBV6-2/TRBV6-3|once|TRBD1
CASCPGQGHTGELFF
TGTGCCAGCTGCCCGGGACAGGGGCACACCGGGGAGCTGTTTTTT
>TRBJ2-1|TRBV5-1|NA|NA
CTSSGRGSSSPFKEQFF
TGCACCAGCAGCGGCCGGGGGTCTAGCTCTCCTTTTAAAGAGCAGTTCTTC
>TRBJ2-7|TRBV11-2|NA|NA
CACSLLGVGDEQYF
TGTGCCTGCAGCCTCCTAGGGGTAGGGGACGAGCAGTACTTC
>TRBJ2-7|TRBV11-2|once|TRBD1
CASSHRQGSYEQYF
TGTGCCAGCAGCCACCGACAGGGAAGCTACGAGCAGTACTTC
>TRBJ2-5|TRBV5-1|once|TRBD2
CASSLGLAGPLYQETQYF
TGCGCCAGCAGCTTGGGACTAGCGGGCCCACTATATCAAGAGACCCAGTATTTC